This paragraph reports one TCR beta chain. The assay was immunoSEQ multiplex PCR, and TCRdb's table has in-frame clones only and misses some. Of some 65,000 clones in the sample, over 80% were seen once. V shed 4 bases and J 5 bases; nucleotides not matched to a gene: 5. The CDR3 contains 14 residues. Germline CDR1 reads SGHDT; CDR2 reads YYEEEE. These data are taken from a study of identifying expanded T cells in peripheral blood. This clonotype was sampled from a person aged 18-69 years in good health. The V and J genes are TRBV5-6 and TRBJ1-4; 7 bases line up with TRBD1. The specimen sequenced was blood. The DNA of the CDR3 is TGTGCCAGCAGCCCCGGGACAGCGAATGAAAAACTGTTTTTT. It specifies CASSPGTANEKLFF.